This T cell receptor (beta chain) came from a study of blood T cell repertoires in COVID-19. Assay used: immunoSEQ multiplex PCR; TCRdb lists only in-frame clones, some missing. The sample yields tens of thousands of clones, approximately 86% seen once. The length of the CDR3 is 14 residues. In germline, CDR1 is SGDLS, CDR2 YYNGEE. With 3 bases clipped from V and 7 bases from J, the junction kept 5 bases outside the gene matches. Sequenced input: peripheral blood. The clonotype comes from a man in his 70s with acute or convalescent COVID-19. The chain is built from TRBV9 and TRBJ2-1, with TRBD2 matching over 9 bases. This CDR3 is CASSAGTSMNEQFF. CDR3 DNA: TGTGCCAGCAGCGCCGGGACTAGCATGAATGAGCAGTTCTTC.